Listed below are T cell receptor beta chains from one sample, sequenced in a study of T cell responses to AZD1222 COVID-19 vaccine. TCRdb keeps only in-frame clones here, not all; method: immunoSEQ multiplex PCR. This table has tens of thousands of clones, more than 75% appearing once. The sample consisted of peripheral blood, taken 28 days after the second dose of the MenACWY control vaccine. All receptors come from an adult who received the MenACWY meningococcal vaccine as a control. Each CDR3 is given with its conserved first and last residue. The D gene is left open where the match is weak. The size of a clone is reported for some rows only, either as once, few or many, or as a class for expanded clones.

TGTGCCAGCAGCTTAGTGGGGACAGGGTACTATGGCTACACCTTC,CASSLVGTGYYGYTF,TRBD1,-,TRBJ1-2,TRBV11-2
TGCGCCAGCAGCCAAGAAGGGGCGTTTCGGGGAAATGAGCAGTTCTTC,CASSQEGAFRGNEQFF,-,-,TRBJ2-1,TRBV4-1
TGTGCCAGCAGTACCGGGACAGGGCGGGCTGATACGCAGTATTTT,CASSTGTGRADTQYF,TRBD1,once,TRBJ2-3,TRBV6-5
TGTGCCAGCAGCTTAGGTCAGACTAGCGGGGAGCTGTTTTTT,CASSLGQTSGELFF,-,-,TRBJ2-2,TRBV11-2
TGCGCCAGCAGCCAGGTAGTAGGGGAAGAGACCCAGTACTTC,CASSQVVGEETQYF,-,-,TRBJ2-5,TRBV4-1
TGCGCCAGCAGCTTGGGCCCTAGGGGGCCCTACAATGAGCAGTTCTTC,CASSLGPRGPYNEQFF,TRBD1,-,TRBJ2-1,TRBV5-1
TGTGCCAGCAGTTACCGTGGCAGCTCCTACGAGCAGTACTTC,CASSYRGSSYEQYF,-,once,TRBJ2-7,TRBV6-5
TGTGCCTGGAGTCTAGGACAGGGCAATCAGCCCCAGCATTTT,CAWSLGQGNQPQHF,TRBD1,-,TRBJ1-5,TRBV30
TGTGCCAGCAGTCCCGACAGCTCCTATGGCTACACCTTC,CASSPDSSYGYTF,-,-,TRBJ1-2,TRBV12-3/TRBV12-4
TGTGCCAGCAGCCAAGTACCACCGGGGGATACGCAGTATTTT,CASSQVPPGDTQYF,-,-,TRBJ2-3,TRBV3-1/TRBV3-2
TGCGCCAGCAGCTTGGGAGCAACTAATGAAAAACTGTTTTTT,CASSLGATNEKLFF,-,-,TRBJ1-4,TRBV5-1
TGTGCCAGCAGCCTTGGGTCTAACCCGGATGAGCAGTTCTTC,CASSLGSNPDEQFF,-,-,TRBJ2-1,TRBV5-4
TGTGCCAGCAGGGGAGATGGCGGGGGCCACAATGAGCAGTTCTTC,CASRGDGGGHNEQFF,-,-,TRBJ2-1,TRBV28
TGTGCCAGCTCACCACGGGCGGGAGAGCAGTACTTC,CASSPRAGEQYF,-,-,TRBJ2-7,TRBV18
TGTGCCAGCAGCTTACGCCCGCGACAGGGGCCGAACTTCTACGAGCAGTACTTC,CASSLRPRQGPNFYEQYF,TRBD1,once,TRBJ2-7,TRBV7-9
TGTGCCAGCAGTTATTCAAGCTACGAGCAGTACTTC,CASSYSSYEQYF,-,-,TRBJ2-7,TRBV6-6
TGTGCCAGCCACCCCGGGACAGCGAACACCGGGGAGCTGTTTTTT,CASHPGTANTGELFF,TRBD1,-,TRBJ2-2,TRBV19
TGTGCCAGCTCACGGACAGGGGATAGTCAGCCCCAGCATTTT,CASSRTGDSQPQHF,TRBD1,-,TRBJ1-5,TRBV18
TGTGCCAGCAGTCTGACTAGCGGGAGGCCCAGGGCGGACGCAGATACGCAGTATTTT,CASSLTSGRPRADADTQYF,TRBD2,-,TRBJ2-3,TRBV28
TGTGCCAGCACCCTAAAGGGGGTGAGGGGGGCACCCCTCCACTTT,CASTLKGVRGAPLHF,-,once,TRBJ1-6,TRBV5-4
TGTGCCAGCAGCTTGGTAGGCAGGGCAAGTGAGCAGTTCTTC,CASSLVGRASEQFF,-,-,TRBJ2-1,TRBV5-5
TGTGCCAGCAGCCTACGGACAGGGCTCATGAACACTGAAGCTTTCTTT,CASSLRTGLMNTEAFF,TRBD1,-,TRBJ1-1,TRBV7-2
TGCGCCAGCAGCCGGGGGACTAGCGGGAGCTACGAGCAGTACTTC,CASSRGTSGSYEQYF,TRBD2,-,TRBJ2-7,TRBV4-1
TGTGCCAGCAGTGGGGTCGGGACTAGCGGGGGTCAAGAGACCCAGTACTTC,CASSGVGTSGGQETQYF,TRBD2,-,TRBJ2-5,TRBV6-1
TGTGCCAGTAGTATAGATCGGGTGAGCGGCTACACCTTC,CASSIDRVSGYTF,-,-,TRBJ1-2,TRBV19
TGTGCCAGCAGGTTCGGGGGTTCCTACGAGCAGTACTTC,CASRFGGSYEQYF,-,-,TRBJ2-7,TRBV28
TGCGCCAGCACGGTTACAGGGCTACTCCAGGACACTGAAGCTTTCTTT,CASTVTGLLQDTEAFF,-,-,TRBJ1-1,TRBV5-1